This T cell receptor beta chain was retrieved from a study of T cells in Graves' hyperthyroidism and ophthalmopathy. In this sample, this clonotype turned up a few times. TCR beta CDR3 region amplification was performed from RNA transcripts. During a first-round RT-PCR of the TCR CDR3, the HTBI primer set was used. In TCRdb, the multiplex PCR reads were re-called with MiXCR into one record per CDR3 protein. The table lists more than 500,000 distinct CDR3 sequences, 14% to 15% of them singletons. The CDR3 spans 11 residues. V shed 5 bases and J shed 7 bases, with 9 bases lying between them. CDR1 is GTSNPN, CDR2 SVGIG, per germline (reference sequence).

The clonotype was recovered from a woman in her forties with Graves' ophthalmopathy. Sequencing input: blood. V and J are TRBV30 and TRBJ1-5; D gene ambiguous. The CDR3 nucleotides are TGTGCCTGGGGGGTAAAACAGCCCCAGCATTTT. It specifies CAWGVKQPQHF.